This T cell receptor (beta chain) was sequenced for a study of shared clonotypes between healthy human individuals. To note about this clone: The sample holds other DNA sequences that translate to the same CDR3.

CDR1 and CDR2 from the germline V gene are ENHRY and SYGVKD. This CDR3 region has 14 residues. Trimming took 4 bases from V and 3 from J; bases not matched to a gene: 1. TCRdb keeps only in-frame clones here, not all; method: immunoSEQ multiplex PCR. The top ten hold around 0.38% of the sample, which has roughly 2,300,000 clones, roughly 92% seen once. The TCR sequence derives from a man between 18 and 29 years old in good health. Some clones in this sample may be carry-over from other donors' samples. The V gene is TRBV10-3, the J gene TRBJ2-7, with 12 positions matching TRBD2. The source material was naive CD4+ T cells from PBMCs. Subset given: CD45RA+ positively selected. The CDR3 here is CAISGGLAGYEQYF. The CDR3 DNA is TGTGCCATCAGTGGGGGACTAGCGGGCTACGAGCAGTACTTC.